These 18 T cell receptor beta chains were sequenced from one sample in a study of T-cell memory formation after mild COVID-19. In TCRdb, the 5' RACE reads were re-called with MiXCR into one record per CDR3 protein. The sample carries 300,000 to 350,000 distinct CDR3 sequences, around 15% recorded once. The sample taken for sequencing was PBMCs or a T cell subset sorted from them (not recorded which). The receptor source for this set is a man aged 18 to 30 who had mild COVID-19 (a few samples of this study predate the infection). Cell type and time point are not known.

V is TRBV7-2 and J is TRBJ1-2; D perhaps matches TRBD1 (5 bases). Trimming stripped 5 bases from V and 6 bases from J, with 16 bases between. Germline lookup yields CDR1 SGHTA and CDR2 FQGNSA. The CDR3 extends over 14 amino acids. The CDR3: CASSATGGLNGYTF. In DNA, the CDR3 is TGTGCCAGCAGCGCAACTGGGGGGTTAAATGGCTACACCTTC. Supplemented by reference TRBV7-2 and TRBJ1-2, the full variable domain reads GAGVSQSPSNKVTEKGKDVELRCDPISGHTALYWYRQSLGQGLEFLIYFQGNSAPDKSGLPSDRFSAERTGGSVSTLTIQRTQQEDSAVYLCASSATGGLNGYTFGSGTRLTVV.

The rearrangement joins TRBV27 to TRBJ2-3, with TRBD1 matching over 7 bases. The CDR3 contains 16 residues. Germline CDR1 is MNHEY and CDR2 is SMNVEV (reference sequence). V lost 5 bases, J lost 0 bases, and 8 bases stayed unmatched. Here the CDR3 DNA reads TGTGCCAGCAGTCAGATGACAGGGCTCAGCACAGATACGCAGTATTTT. Translation: CASSQMTGLSTDTQYF.

V is TRBV12-3 or TRBV12-4 and J is TRBJ2-5; D is possibly TRBD1 (6 bases). CDR3 length: 15 residues. V was clipped by 7 bases and J by 3 bases, with 18 bases between them. The CDR3 is CASTKMTGEKETQYF. The CDR3 coding sequence is TGTGCCAGCACCAAGATGACAGGCGAGAAAGAGACCCAGTACTTC.

This clonotype was recorded a few times. The rearrangement links TRBV12-3 or TRBV12-4 to TRBJ2-5, with a possible D match to TRBD1 (5 bases). The V end was cut by 5 bases, the J end by 4 bases, with 14 bases between. The CDR3 is made up of 14 amino acids. CDR3 in DNA: TGTGCCAGCAGTGAAAGGGGTTGGGGAGAGACCCAGTACTTC. Its protein is CASSERGWGETQYF.

This clonotype was detected a few times. The genes are TRBV6-5 and TRBJ1-2; D is ambiguous. Trimming stripped 8 bases from V and 3 bases from J, with 19 bases between. The germline V gene has CDR1 MNHEY and CDR2 SVGAGI. The CDR3 is 15 residues long. This CDR3 is CASSISPMVDYGYTF. CDR3 coding DNA: TGTGCCAGCTCTATCTCCCCTATGGTCGACTATGGCTACACCTTC.

This clonotype has at least ten counts. This sequence joins TRBV7-9 and TRBJ1-6; D may be TRBD1 (5 bases). The CDR3 spans 17 residues. V dropped 4 bases and J dropped 6 bases, with 19 bases sitting between them. Germline values: CDR1 SEHNR, CDR2 FQNEAQ (reference sequence). CDR3: CASSSLKFQGINSPLHF. The DNA for the CDR3 is TGTGCCAGCAGCTCACTCAAATTCCAGGGTATTAATTCACCCCTCCACTTT.

This clonotype was counted ten times or more. The chain recombines TRBV15 with TRBJ2-1; D is uncertain. This CDR3 spans 14 amino acids. Germline-derived CDR1 and CDR2 are LNHNV and YYDKDF (reference sequence). V was shortened by 1 base and J by 6 bases, with 10 bases between the two germline ends. CDR3 protein: CATSRALGRNEQFF. CDR3 in DNA: TGTGCCACCAGCAGAGCCCTCGGACGCAATGAGCAGTTCTTC.

This clonotype was detected many times. The chain has TRBV3-1 and TRBJ2-2; 9 bases match TRBD2. Germline V lookup: CDR1 LGHDT, CDR2 YNNKEL (reference sequence). V was pared by 4 bases and J by 3 bases, with 6 bases of the junction left unmatched. This CDR3 comprises 16 residues. CDR3 nucleotides: TGTGCCAGCAGCCGCGGGGGGGCCACGGACACCGGGGAGCTGTTTTTT. As protein: CASSRGGATDTGELFF.

This clonotype was seen only a few times. The J gene is TRBJ1-6, the V gene TRBV5-5, with 11 bases lining up with TRBD1. V dropped 4 bases and J dropped 9; count of bases not matched to a gene: 9. The CDR3 sequence is 16 residues long. Germline CDR1 reads SGHKS; CDR2 reads YYEKEE (reference sequence). In DNA form, the CDR3 reads TGTGCCAGCAGCGCGACCGGGACAGGGGGAACTTCACCCCTCCACTTT. Protein sequence: CASSATGTGGTSPLHF.

This clonotype is a singleton in its sample. J is TRBJ1-2 and V is TRBV5-1, with unresolved D. The CDR3 runs to 14 residues. The germline CDR1 and CDR2 sequences are SGHRS and YFSETQ. Deletions cut 1 base from V and 5 bases from J, with 12 bases between. The chain's CDR3 is CASSLSLSGYGYTF. CDR3 nucleotide sequence: TGCGCCAGCAGCTTGAGTTTGTCCGGGTATGGCTACACCTTC.

This clonotype has only a few counts. The J gene is TRBJ1-5, the V gene TRBV20-1; no reliable D call. Germline V lookup: CDR1 DFQATT, CDR2 SNEGSKA (reference sequence). V lost 3 bases to trimming and J lost 4 bases, with 7 bases between them. The CDR3 length is 12 residues. This CDR3 reads CSASSRNQPQHF. As DNA, the CDR3 is TGCAGTGCTAGCAGTCGGAATCAGCCCCAGCATTTT.

In this sample, this clonotype turned up many times. In DNA form, the CDR3 reads TGTGCCAGCAGCTTACAGGGTGGAAACATTCAGTACTTC. Protein sequence: CASSLQGGNIQYF. This rearrangement joins TRBV7-2 to TRBJ2-4; the D gene is possibly TRBD1 (5 bases). With 2 bases removed from V and 6 bases from J, the gap between germline ends came to 8 bases. The length of the CDR3 is 13 residues. Germline V gives CDR1 SGHTA, CDR2 FQGNSA.

The rearrangement links TRBV5-1 to TRBJ2-1, with 7 bases aligning to TRBD2. Trimming cost V 4 bases and J 5 bases; bases outside gene matches: 9. This CDR3 is built from 15 residues. CDR1 and CDR2 from the germline V gene are SGHRS and YFSETQ. The CDR3 here is CASSIVGRGNNEQFF. DNA for the CDR3: TGCGCCAGCAGCATAGTGGGGCGGGGGAACAATGAGCAGTTCTTC.

The chain combines TRBV6-5 with TRBJ1-2; tentative D call: TRBD1 (6 bases). V was trimmed by 2 bases and J by 2 bases, leaving 12 bases between them. Per germline, CDR1 MNHEY and CDR2 SVGAGI. This CDR3 comprises 15 residues. The CDR3 DNA follows: TGTGCCAGCAGTTACCTAGGACAGCTGAACTATGGCTACACCTTC. Its protein is CASSYLGQLNYGYTF.

This clonotype was picked up many times. The V call is TRBV7-2, the J call TRBJ1-2, with unresolved D. The germline V and J ends were trimmed by 5 bases and 4 bases, with 11 bases remaining between them. This CDR3 has 13 residues. The germline gives CDR1 SGHTA, CDR2 FQGNSA. CDR3 DNA sequence: TGTGCCAGCAGCCCTACTTCGGGCTATGGCTACACCTTC. It codes for CASSPTSGYGYTF.

The chain combines TRBV3-1 with TRBJ2-3; D unclear. Germline CDR1 and CDR2: LGHDT and YNNKEL (reference sequence). With 0 bases removed from V and 4 bases from J, the gap between germline ends came to 5 bases. The CDR3 spans 13 residues. Written as DNA, the CDR3 is TGTGCCAGCAGCCAAGATAAGTCAGATACGCAGTATTTT. As protein: CASSQDKSDTQYF.

V is TRBV4-1 and J is TRBJ2-7; unclear D gene. CDR1 and CDR2 from the germline V gene are MGHRA and YSYEKL. The V end was cut by 3 bases, the J end by 6 bases, with 9 bases between. The CDR3 consists of 12 residues. The CDR3 sequence is CASSHPRGEQYF. For the CDR3, the DNA is TGCGCCAGCAGCCATCCGAGAGGCGAGCAGTACTTC.

The gene calls are TRBV21-1 and TRBJ1-6. TRBV21-1 is recorded as a pseudogene. This CDR3 contains 15 residues. The CDR3 sequence: CASSKDRGGDSPLHF. As DNA, the CDR3 is TGTGCCAGCAGCAAAGATCGGGGGGGGGATTCACCCCTCCACTTT.